This T cell receptor (beta chain) was profiled in a study of cytomegalovirus exposure and HLA in healthy donors. Notes on the study in general: Further analysis, carried out later, found HLA-associated TCR beta chains more clonally expanded than equally common other chains. When the data were analyzed later, several of the most significant clusters appeared to be linked to common viral pathogens. Previous analysis showed most TCR beta V segments were productive about 87% or about 30% of the time. A later analysis found TCR association rates differed by HLA locus, highest for DRB1 and lowest for HLA-C.

This clone was recorded only once. Its antigen is not identified. PCR involved 60 Vbeta and 13 Jbeta primers. Libraries were prepared by immunoSEQ multiplex PCR; TCRdb keeps only in-frame clonotypes and omits some of them. In the table there are around 170,000 clones, approximately 85% of which are singletons. The germline gives CDR1 MNHEY, CDR2 SMNVEV (reference sequence). The V gene lost 2 bases and the J gene lost 4 bases, with 5 bases spanning the gap. The CDR3 contains 13 residues. The chain links TRBV27 to TRBJ2-2; D is uncertain. This clonotype originated in a woman under 30 in good health and CMV-seronegative. Sequenced input: PBMCs. CDR3: CASSLIITGELFF. The CDR3, as DNA: TGTGCCAGCAGTTTAATTATCACCGGGGAGCTGTTTTTT.